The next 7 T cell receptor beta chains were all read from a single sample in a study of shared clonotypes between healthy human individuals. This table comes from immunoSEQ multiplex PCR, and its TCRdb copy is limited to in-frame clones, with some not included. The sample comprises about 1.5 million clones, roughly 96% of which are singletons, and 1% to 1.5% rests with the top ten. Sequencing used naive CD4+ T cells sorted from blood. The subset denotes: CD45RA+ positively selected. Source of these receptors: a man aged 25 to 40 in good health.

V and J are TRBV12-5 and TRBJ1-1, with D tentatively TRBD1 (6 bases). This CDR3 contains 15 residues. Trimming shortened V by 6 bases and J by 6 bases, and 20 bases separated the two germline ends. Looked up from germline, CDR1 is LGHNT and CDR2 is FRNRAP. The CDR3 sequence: CASGPTGTFFAEAFF. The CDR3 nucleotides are TGTGCTAGTGGCCCAACCGGGACATTCTTCGCTGAAGCTTTCTTT.

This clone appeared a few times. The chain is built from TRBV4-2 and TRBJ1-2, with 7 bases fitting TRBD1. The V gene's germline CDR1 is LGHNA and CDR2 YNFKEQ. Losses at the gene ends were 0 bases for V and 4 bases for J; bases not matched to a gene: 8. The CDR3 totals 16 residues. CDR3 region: CASSQDEGQTFYGYTF. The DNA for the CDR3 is TGTGCCAGCAGCCAAGATGAGGGACAGACCTTCTATGGCTACACCTTC.

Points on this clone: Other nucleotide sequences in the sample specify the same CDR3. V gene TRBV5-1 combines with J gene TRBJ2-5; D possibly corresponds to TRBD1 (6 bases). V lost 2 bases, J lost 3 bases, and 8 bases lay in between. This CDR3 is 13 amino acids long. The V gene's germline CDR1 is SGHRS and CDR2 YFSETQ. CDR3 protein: CASSLSGEETQYF. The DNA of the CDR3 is TGCGCCAGCAGCTTATCAGGGGAAGAGACCCAGTACTTC.

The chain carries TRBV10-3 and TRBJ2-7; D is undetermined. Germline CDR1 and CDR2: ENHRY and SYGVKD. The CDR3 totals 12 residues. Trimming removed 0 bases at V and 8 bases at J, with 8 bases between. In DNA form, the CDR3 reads TGTGCCATCAGTGAGTCGGCCGCTAAGCAGTACTTC. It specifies CAISESAAKQYF.

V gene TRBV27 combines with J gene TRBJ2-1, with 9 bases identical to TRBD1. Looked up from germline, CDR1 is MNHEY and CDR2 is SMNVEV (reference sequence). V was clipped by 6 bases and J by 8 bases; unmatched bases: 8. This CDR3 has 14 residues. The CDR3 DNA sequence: TGTGCCAGCAGCCCCGGACAGGGGAGGGATGAGCAGTTCTTC. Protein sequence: CASSPGQGRDEQFF.

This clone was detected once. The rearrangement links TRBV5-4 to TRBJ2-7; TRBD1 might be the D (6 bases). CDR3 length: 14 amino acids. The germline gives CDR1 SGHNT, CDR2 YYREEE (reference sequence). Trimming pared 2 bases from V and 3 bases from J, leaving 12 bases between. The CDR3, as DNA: TGTGCCAGCAGCTTCCCCGGGACAAACTACGAGCAGTACTTC. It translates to CASSFPGTNYEQYF.

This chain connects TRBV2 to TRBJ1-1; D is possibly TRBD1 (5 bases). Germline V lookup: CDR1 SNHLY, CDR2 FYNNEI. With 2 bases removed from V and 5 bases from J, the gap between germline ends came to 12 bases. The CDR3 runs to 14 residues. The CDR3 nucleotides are TGTGCCAGCAGTGAACGGGGCTCGCAGACTGAAGCTTTCTTT. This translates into CASSERGSQTEAFF.